Below, 4 T cell receptor beta chains from the same sample are listed, as sequenced in a study of blood T cell repertoires in COVID-19 (dated by TCRdb to about 2020). Library method: the immunoSEQ multiplex PCR assay. TCRdb stores this immuneACCESS table with in-frame sequences only. Part of the clones is absent; in the studies checked, under half of the shortfall reflects unresolved V genes, and no reason is known for the rest. Counted in this sample were fewer than 250,000 clones; about nine tenths of them appeared once. Clones ranked in the top ten supply more than 5.5% of the sample. The material sequenced was peripheral blood. The receptor source for this set is a man in his fifties or sixties who had recovered from COVID-19.

The chain carries TRBV19 and TRBJ1-1; D is unresolved. The length of the CDR3 is 11 residues. The V and J ends lost 5 bases and 8 bases respectively, with 9 bases between them. CDR1 and CDR2 (germline): LNHDA, SQIVND (reference sequence). The CDR3 sequence: CASSSFVEAFF. Here the CDR3 DNA reads TGTGCCAGTAGTTCCTTCGTCGAAGCTTTCTTT.

J is TRBJ1-5 and V is TRBV7-2; possibly TRBD1 for D (6 bases). The CDR3 consists of 13 residues. V shed 3 bases and J shed 5 bases, with 8 bases lying between them. Germline V gene sequence: CDR1 SGHTA, CDR2 FQGNSA. The CDR3 nucleotides are TGTGCCAGCAGCTTCGGGGGGCATCAGCCCCAGCATTTT. Translation: CASSFGGHQPQHF.

The CDR3, as DNA: TGTGCCAGCAGCTTAGTGGCTAGCGGGAGTACAGATACGCAGTATTTT. Its protein product is CASSLVASGSTDTQYF. The V gene is TRBV7-2, the J gene TRBJ2-3; 10 bases are a match to TRBD2. V gave up 1 base and J gave up 3 bases; unmatched junction bases: 4. CDR1 is SGHTA, CDR2 FQGNSA, per germline. The CDR3 consists of 16 residues.

The CDR3 is CASNNPGLNTEAFF. For the CDR3, the DNA is TGTGCCAGCAATAACCCAGGGTTGAACACTGAAGCTTTCTTT. The chain joins TRBV6-5 to TRBJ1-1; tentatively, D is TRBD1 (5 bases). Trimming shortened V by 7 bases and J by 0 bases, and 12 bases separated the two germline ends. The CDR3 runs 14 residues. Germline loops: CDR1 MNHEY, CDR2 SVGAGI.